The 9 T cell receptor beta chains below all came from one sample that was sequenced in a study of spatial heterogeneity in lung cancer. Time point denoted: sample taken at primary tumor resection. Frozen PBMC, nontumor lung or tumor provided whole RNA, which was sequenced unsorted. TCRdb independently ran MiXCR on the 5' RACE reads; one entry per CDR3 protein. The data hold roughly 46,000 distinct CDR3 sequences, with over 9.5% observed a single time. Sequencing used PBMCs, obtained at surgery. These TCRs come from a female donor with early-stage non-small cell lung cancer.

This clonotype appeared a few times. The gene calls are TRBV25-1 and TRBJ1-4; 9 positions match TRBD1. CDR1 and CDR2 from the germline V gene are MGHDK and SYGVNS. V trimming: 5 bases; J trimming: 0 bases; junction bases outside the gene matches: 7. The CDR3 is 17 amino acids. The CDR3 spells CASSTGTGFTTNEKLFF. The DNA of the CDR3 is TGTGCCAGCAGTACCGGGACAGGGTTCACAACTAATGAAAAACTGTTTTTT.

The rearrangement joins TRBV7-2 to TRBJ1-4; D remains ambiguous. CDR1 SGHTA and CDR2 FQGNSA come from the germline V gene. This CDR3 comprises 12 residues. Trimming took off 4 bases at V and 4 bases at J, with 4 bases between the two ends. CDR3 nucleotide sequence: TGTGCCAGCAGCTCGCTTAATGAAAAACTGTTTTTT. It codes for CASSSLNEKLFF.

This clonotype was seen a handful of times. The V and J genes are TRBV13 and TRBJ1-1; the D gene is possibly TRBD1 (6 bases). CDR3 length: 17 residues. V gave up 1 base and J gave up 2 bases, with 17 bases separating them. Germline V gene sequence: CDR1 PRHDT, CDR2 FYEKMQ (reference sequence). CDR3 loop: CASSLEFRGPTNTEAFF. In nucleotides, the CDR3 is TGTGCCAGCAGCTTAGAGTTCCGGGGGCCTACCAACACTGAAGCTTTCTTT. The full variable domain, with the rest looked up from reference TRBV13 and TRBJ1-1, is AAGVIQSPRHLIKEKRETATLKCYPIPRHDTVYWYQQGPGQDPQFLISFYEKMQSDKGSIPDRFSAQQFSDYHSELNMSSLELGDSALYFCASSLEFRGPTNTEAFFGQGTRLTVV.

This chain connects TRBV6-1 to TRBJ2-3; perhaps TRBD1 as D (5 bases). Germline CDR1 MNHNS, CDR2 SASEGT. The V gene lost 3 bases and the J gene lost 1 base, with 11 bases spanning the gap. The CDR3 sequence is 15 residues long. CDR3 in DNA: TGTGCCAGCAGTGAGGCAGGGCGCGGCACAGATACGCAGTATTTT. It yields the protein CASSEAGRGTDTQYF.

This rearrangement joins TRBV6-5 to TRBJ2-7; TRBD2 agrees at 10 bases. CDR1 and CDR2 from the germline V gene are MNHEY and SVGAGI. V gave up 6 bases and J gave up 4 bases; unmatched junction bases: 9. CDR3 length: 15 residues. The CDR3 sequence: CASRTQLAGLYEQYF. The CDR3 DNA reads as TGTGCCAGCAGAACCCAACTAGCGGGGTTATACGAGCAGTACTTC.

This chain joins TRBV6-2 or TRBV6-3 and TRBJ2-1; either TRBD1 or TRBD2 may supply D (5 bases each). Trimming removed 9 bases from V and 3 bases from J, with 15 bases in between. Germline assignment: CDR1 MNHEY and CDR2 SVGEGT. The CDR3 consists of 14 residues. The CDR3 sequence: CASMRGGGYNEQFF. DNA of the CDR3: TGTGCCAGTATGAGGGGTGGGGGCTACAATGAGCAGTTCTTC.

At least ten counts were recorded for this clonotype. This chain uses TRBV7-2 with TRBJ1-2, with D possibly being TRBD1 (6 bases). The CDR3 loop spans 15 amino acids. Trimming stripped 4 bases from V and 6 bases from J, with 18 bases between. Germline CDR1 reads SGHTA; CDR2 reads FQGNSA. Here the CDR3 reads CASSWGLGGSDGYTF. CDR3 in DNA: TGTGCCAGCAGCTGGGGGCTAGGGGGGTCGGATGGCTACACCTTC. The variable domain in full, completed from reference TRBV7-2 and TRBJ1-2, reads GAGVSQSPSNKVTEKGKDVELRCDPISGHTALYWYRQSLGQGLEFLIYFQGNSAPDKSGLPSDRFSAERTGGSVSTLTIQRTQQEDSAVYLCASSWGLGGSDGYTFGSGTRLTVV.

This clonotype was observed at least ten times. V usage is TRBV18 and J usage is TRBJ2-1, with 8 bases fitting TRBD2. Losses at the gene ends were 1 base for V and 7 bases for J; bases not matched to a gene: 3. The CDR3 runs 14 residues. Germline values: CDR1 KGHSH, CDR2 LQKENI. In DNA, the CDR3 is TGTGCCAGCTCACCACTCGGGGGGGTGAATGAGCAGTTCTTC. Translation: CASSPLGGVNEQFF.

The V gene is TRBV28, the J gene TRBJ1-1; possible D gene TRBD1, 6 bases. The CDR3 extends over 13 amino acids. V dropped 5 bases and J dropped 3 bases, with 10 bases sitting between them. CDR1 is MDHEN and CDR2 is SYDVKM in the germline V gene. The CDR3, as DNA: TGTGCCAGCAGTCCGGGACAAGACACTGAAGCTTTCTTT. It encodes CASSPGQDTEAFF.